This T cell receptor beta chain emerged from a study of identical twins. The CDR3 has 13 amino acids. CDR1 and CDR2 from the germline V gene are SSHAT and FNYEAQ (reference sequence). Only a few counts were recorded for this clonotype. MiXCR, run by TCRdb on the 5' RACE reads, gives a single entry per CDR3 protein. The table includes more than 1.5 million distinct CDR3 sequences, 32% detected once. The chain employs TRBV7-7 and TRBJ2-1; D is perhaps TRBD2 (5 bases). This TCR was recovered from a newborn girl in good health. Sample: cord blood. CDR3 residues: CASDLDGYNEQFF. CDR3 DNA: TGTGCTAGCGACTTAGACGGCTACAATGAGCAGTTCTTC.